Below are 13 T cell receptor beta chains sequenced from a single sample in a study of blood T cell repertoires in COVID-19. Some clones are missing from TCRdb's copy, which holds only in-frame ones; the method was immunoSEQ multiplex PCR. The sample shows around 190,000 clones, under 80% of them seen only once. Source material: peripheral blood. These receptors were taken from a woman between 50 and 59 years old with acute or convalescent COVID-19.

The chain links TRBV19 to TRBJ2-7, with D possibly TRBD1 on 6 matching bases. The CDR3 contains 14 residues. The V and J ends lost 5 bases and 2 bases respectively, with 13 bases between them. CDR1 and CDR2 (germline): LNHDA, SQIVND (reference sequence). DNA for the CDR3: TGTGCCAGTAGTTCCTTGGGGGCCACCTACGAGCAGTACTTC. Translating gives CASSSLGATYEQYF.

The V and J genes are TRBV28 and TRBJ2-7; no firm D call. Germline V CDR1 and CDR2: MDHEN, SYDVKM. This CDR3 contains 12 residues. V shed 7 bases and J shed 2 bases, with 9 bases lying between them. The CDR3: CASTSDPYEQYF. CDR3 sequence (DNA): TGTGCCAGCACCTCAGATCCCTACGAGCAGTACTTC.

The chain recombines TRBV20-1 with TRBJ2-2; D gene uncertain. Trimming took off 3 bases at V and 4 bases at J, with 15 bases between the two ends. CDR3 length: 15 residues. Per germline, CDR1 DFQATT and CDR2 SNEGSKA (reference sequence). The CDR3 coding sequence is TGCAGTGCTAGTTCCGGTCCGCGAGGCACCGGGGAGCTGTTTTTT. This gives the protein CSASSGPRGTGELFF.

The chain combines TRBV15 with TRBJ2-7; no reliable D call. In germline, CDR1 is LNHNV, CDR2 YYDKDF (reference sequence). The CDR3 runs 9 residues. V was clipped by 8 bases and J by 5 bases, with 4 bases between them. The CDR3 DNA is TGTGCCACCTGGCACGAGCAGTACTTC. It yields the protein CATWHEQYF.

V and J are TRBV7-9 and TRBJ2-5; the D gene is possibly TRBD1 (5 bases). Trimming removed 11 bases at V and 2 bases at J, with 15 bases between. The germline V gene has CDR1 SEHNR and CDR2 FQNEAQ (reference sequence). The CDR3 sequence is 13 residues long. The CDR3 reads CAARKTAQETQYF. In nucleotides, the CDR3 is TGTGCCGCCCGGAAGACAGCGCAAGAGACCCAGTACTTC.

The chain uses TRBV24-1 and TRBJ2-7, with 7 bases identical to TRBD1. The CDR3 contains 16 residues. CDR1 is KGHDR and CDR2 is SFDVKD in the germline V gene. The V segment lost 0 bases and the J segment 4 bases; nucleotides outside the gene matches: 8. CDR3 sequence (DNA): TGTGCCACCAGTGATTTGACGGGGCAGGGGGTGTACGAGCAGTACTTC. As protein: CATSDLTGQGVYEQYF.

The chain couples TRBV7-9 to TRBJ2-7; no definite D call. The V gene lost 8 bases and the J gene lost 2 bases, with 4 bases spanning the gap. There are 10 residues in the CDR3. Germline V CDR1 and CDR2: SEHNR, FQNEAQ (reference sequence). DNA for the CDR3: TGTGCCAGCGGCACCTACGAGCAGTACTTC. Protein product: CASGTYEQYF.

The CDR3 DNA reads TGTGCCATCAGTGAGAAGACAGCGATTGAGCAGTTCTTC. Its translation: CAISEKTAIEQFF. The chain recombines TRBV10-3 with TRBJ2-1; D is possibly TRBD1 (5 bases). The CDR3 runs 13 residues. CDR1 ENHRY and CDR2 SYGVKD come from the germline V gene. V lost 2 bases, J lost 9 bases, and 11 bases lay in between.

This chain uses TRBV5-1 with TRBJ2-6; weak D call: TRBD1 (5 bases). This CDR3 has 18 amino acids. V lost 4 bases, J lost 4 bases, and 21 bases lay in between. Per germline, CDR1 SGHRS and CDR2 YFSETQ. For the CDR3, the DNA is TGCGCCAGCAGCGGCTCGCAGGGCCCGGCGGTAGGGGCCAACGTCCTGACTTTC. Translated, it gives CASSGSQGPAVGANVLTF.

About this clone: Additional DNA sequences in this sample encode the identical CDR3. The V gene is TRBV19, the J gene TRBJ2-7; a possible D gene is TRBD2 (6 bases). The CDR3 runs to 13 residues. Germline V gene lookup returns CDR1 LNHDA and CDR2 SQIVND (reference sequence). Between the trimmed V and J ends, which lost 1 base and 3 bases, there was a span of 7 bases. For the CDR3, the DNA is TGTGCCAGTAGTATAGGGCGGGGCTACGAGCAGTACTTC. Translation gives CASSIGRGYEQYF.

This chain connects TRBV18 to TRBJ2-7; TRBD1 might be the D (6 bases). Germline CDR1 KGHSH, CDR2 LQKENI. Trimming left V 1 base short and J 6 bases short, with 10 bases between. The CDR3 loop spans 13 amino acids. The CDR3 protein is CASSPQTRGEQYF. The CDR3 nucleotides are TGTGCCAGCTCACCACAGACCAGGGGCGAGCAGTACTTC.

This sequence joins TRBV14 and TRBJ2-2; possible D gene TRBD1, 6 bases. Germline values: CDR1 SGHDN, CDR2 FVKESK. The CDR3 runs to 16 residues. V lost 3 bases to trimming and J lost 7 bases, with 18 bases between them. CDR3 sequence: CASSHPETGSIGELFF. The CDR3 nucleotides read TGTGCCAGCAGCCACCCTGAAACAGGGAGTATCGGGGAGCTGTTTTTT.

This chain joins TRBV28 and TRBJ2-2; D gene ambiguous. Deletions cut 4 bases from V and 2 bases from J, with 5 bases between. Per germline, CDR1 MDHEN and CDR2 SYDVKM. There are 13 residues in the CDR3. CDR3 region: CASSSHNTGELFF. Written as DNA, the CDR3 is TGTGCCAGCAGTTCCCATAACACCGGGGAGCTGTTTTTT. Looking up the rest from reference TRBV28 and TRBJ2-2 gives the full variable domain: DVKVTQSSRYLVKRTGEKVFLECVQDMDHENMFWYRQDPGLGLRLIYFSYDVKMKEKGDIPEGYSVSREKKERFSLILESASTNQTSMYLCASSSHNTGELFFGEGSRLTVL.